The rows below give T cell receptor beta chains drawn from one sample of a study of beta chain features in type 1 diabetes. The method was immunoSEQ multiplex PCR; TCRdb's version includes in-frame clones alone and lacks a portion of them. In the table there are 300,000 to 400,000 clones, around 12% of which are singletons. Sequenced material: naive CD4+ T cells from blood. All receptors derive from a man between 18 and 35 years old in good health. The conserved cysteine and the conserved F or W are not part of the CDR3 here. Fields, in order: V gene, CDR3 length, J gene, CDR3 protein.

TRBV7-8,13,TRBJ1-1,ASSLVDRGDTEAF
TRBV5-4,14,TRBJ2-3,ASSLKIATNTDTQY
TRBV7-7,15,TRBJ2-2,ASSLGTDPLGTGELF
TRBV27,12,TRBJ2-1,ASSLQSHYNEQF
TRBV5-1,13,TRBJ1-2,ASSPGQTYPYGYT
TRBV7-9,12,TRBJ1-2,ASSLGTGGSGYT
TRBV5-1,14,TRBJ2-2,ASSLIASEVTGELF
TRBV9,14,TRBJ2-5,ASSPGLAAYQETQY
TRBV5-4,14,TRBJ2-1,ASRSGTGENYNEQF
TRBV6-1,14,TRBJ2-7,ASSATGNRRGYEQY
TRBV7-2,13,TRBJ2-7,ASSPGPGTNYEQY